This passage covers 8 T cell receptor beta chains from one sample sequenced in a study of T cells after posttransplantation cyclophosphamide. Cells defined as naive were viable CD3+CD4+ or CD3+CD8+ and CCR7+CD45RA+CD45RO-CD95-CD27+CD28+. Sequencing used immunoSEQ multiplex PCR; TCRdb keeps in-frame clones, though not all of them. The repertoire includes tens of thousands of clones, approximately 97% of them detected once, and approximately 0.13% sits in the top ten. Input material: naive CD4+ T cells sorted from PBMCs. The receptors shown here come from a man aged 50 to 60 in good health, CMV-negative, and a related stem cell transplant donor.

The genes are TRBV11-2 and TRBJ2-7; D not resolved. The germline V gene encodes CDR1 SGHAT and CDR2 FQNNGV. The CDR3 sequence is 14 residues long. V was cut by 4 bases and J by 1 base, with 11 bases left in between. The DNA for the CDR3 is TGTGCCAGCAGCTCACCAGTGATATCCTACGAGCAGTACTTC. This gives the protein CASSSPVISYEQYF.

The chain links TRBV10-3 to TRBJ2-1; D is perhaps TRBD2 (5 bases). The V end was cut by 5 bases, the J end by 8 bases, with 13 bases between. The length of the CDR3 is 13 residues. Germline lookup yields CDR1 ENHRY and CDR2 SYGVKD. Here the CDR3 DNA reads TGTGCCATCAGTCCGGCGGGTGGGGATGAGCAGTTCTTC. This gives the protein CAISPAGGDEQFF.

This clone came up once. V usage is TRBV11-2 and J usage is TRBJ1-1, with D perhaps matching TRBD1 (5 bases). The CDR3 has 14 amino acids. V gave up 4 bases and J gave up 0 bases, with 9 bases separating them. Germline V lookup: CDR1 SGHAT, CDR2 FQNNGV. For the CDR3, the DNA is TGTGCCAGCAGCTCCAGGGTAATGAACACTGAAGCTTTCTTT. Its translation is CASSSRVMNTEAFF.

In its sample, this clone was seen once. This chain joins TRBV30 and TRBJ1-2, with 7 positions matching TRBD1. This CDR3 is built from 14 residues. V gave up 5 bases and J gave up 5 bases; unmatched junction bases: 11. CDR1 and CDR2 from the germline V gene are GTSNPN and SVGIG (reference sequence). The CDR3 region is CAWDRAPDSYGYTF. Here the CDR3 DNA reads TGTGCCTGGGACAGGGCTCCCGACTCTTATGGCTACACCTTC. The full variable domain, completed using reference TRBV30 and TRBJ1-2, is SQTIHQWPATLVQPVGSPLSLECTVEGTSNPNLYWYRQAAGRGLQLLFYSVGIGQISSEVPQNLSASRPQDRQFILSSKKLLLSDSGFYLCAWDRAPDSYGYTFGSGTRLTVV.

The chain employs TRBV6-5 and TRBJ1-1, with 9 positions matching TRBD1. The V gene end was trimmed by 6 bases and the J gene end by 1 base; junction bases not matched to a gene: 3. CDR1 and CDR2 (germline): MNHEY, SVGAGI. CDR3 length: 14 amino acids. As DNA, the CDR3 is TGTGCCAGCAGAAACAGGGGGCAGAACACTGAAGCTTTCTTT. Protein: CASRNRGQNTEAFF.

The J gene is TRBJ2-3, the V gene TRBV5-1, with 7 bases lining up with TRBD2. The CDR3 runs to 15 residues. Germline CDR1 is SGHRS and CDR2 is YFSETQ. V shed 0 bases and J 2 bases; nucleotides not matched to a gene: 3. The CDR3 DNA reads TGCGCCAGCAGCTTGGTGGCGGGAGTCACAGATACGCAGTATTTT. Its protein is CASSLVAGVTDTQYF.

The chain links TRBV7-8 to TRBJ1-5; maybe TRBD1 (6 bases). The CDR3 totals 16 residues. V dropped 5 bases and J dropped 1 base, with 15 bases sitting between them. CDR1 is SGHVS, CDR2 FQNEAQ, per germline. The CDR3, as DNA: TGTGCCAGCAGCGTTACAGGGCAGGGGAGCAATCAGCCCCAGCATTTT. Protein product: CASSVTGQGSNQPQHF.

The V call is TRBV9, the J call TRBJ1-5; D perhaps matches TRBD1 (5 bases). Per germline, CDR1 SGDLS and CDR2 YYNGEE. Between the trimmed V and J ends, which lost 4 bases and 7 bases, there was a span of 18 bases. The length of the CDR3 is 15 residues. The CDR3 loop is CASSPREGSGQPQHF. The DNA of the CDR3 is TGTGCCAGCAGCCCAAGGGAGGGGTCGGGCCAGCCCCAGCATTTT.